This T cell receptor (beta chain) originates from a study of T cell responses to AZD1222 COVID-19 vaccine. Study-wide findings and caveats: Samples come after the peak T cell response, not at day 14. Females made up more of the donors, who were largely white British, and clonal diversity may have come out too low.

Using immunoSEQ multiplex PCR, the repertoire was profiled, and TCRdb retains in-frame clones only, with some absent. The sample has 150,000 or so clones; around 86% are singletons. Of note for this clone: Its antigen is undetermined.

Germline V gives CDR1 SEHNR, CDR2 FQNEAQ (reference sequence). The ends lost 4 bases at V and 5 bases at J; junction bases unmatched: 7. The CDR3 has 14 amino acids. The specimen was peripheral blood, collected on day 0 of AZD1222 vaccination. The gene calls are TRBV7-9 and TRBJ2-7; 8 bases match TRBD1. The receptor comes from an adult in good health. CDR3 region: CASSSTDRAHEQYF. The CDR3 nucleotides read TGTGCCAGCAGCTCAACGGACAGGGCCCACGAGCAGTACTTC. Together with reference TRBV7-9 and TRBJ2-7, the CDR3 gives the full variable domain: DTGVSQNPRHKITKRGQNVTFRCDPISEHNRLYWYRQTLGQGPEFLTYFQNEAQLEKSRLLSDRFSAERPKGSFSTLEIQRTEQGDSAMYLCASSSTDRAHEQYFGPGTRLTVT.